The 26 T cell receptor beta chains listed next were all sequenced from one sample in a study of CXCR3 chemokines and chemotherapy response in bladder cancer. TCRdb used MiXCR to reprocess the PCR reads, holding one entry per CDR3 protein. Among about 13,000 distinct CDR3 sequences listed, roughly 12% were seen once. Collection took place from a patient whose treatment included neoadjuvant chemotherapy. The receptors derive from a human donor with bladder cancer that did not respond to neoadjuvant chemotherapy.

This clonotype has only a few counts. V usage is TRBV28 and J usage is TRBJ2-7; 12 nucleotides agree with TRBD2. The V and J ends lost 7 bases and 1 base, in that order; junction bases with no gene match: 2. Germline CDR1 and CDR2: MDHEN and SYDVKM. This CDR3 is built from 14 residues. CDR3 sequence reads: CASITSGRSYEQYF. CDR3 DNA sequence: TGTGCCAGCATTACTAGCGGGAGGTCCTACGAGCAGTACTTC.

This clonotype was recorded many times. The chain employs TRBV29-1 and TRBJ2-5; D could derive from TRBD1 or TRBD2 (5 bases each). The germline gives CDR1 SQVTM, CDR2 ANQGSEA. The CDR3 contains 15 residues. Trimming took 4 bases from V and 2 from J, leaving 17 bases between them. CDR3 amino acids: CSVGPPGGVQETQYF. The CDR3 nucleotides are TGCAGCGTTGGCCCCCCTGGGGGTGTTCAAGAGACCCAGTACTTC. Supplemented by reference TRBV29-1 and TRBJ2-5, the full variable domain reads SAVISQKPSRDICQRGTSLTIQCQVDSQVTMMFWYRQQPGQSLTLIATANQGSEATYESGFVIDKFPISRPNLTFSTLTVSNMSPEDSSIYLCSVGPPGGVQETQYFGPGTRLLVL.

Sample share makes this clonotype medium-sized (0.01 to 0.1%). The chain recombines TRBV6-6 with TRBJ1-1; no clear D. CDR1 and CDR2 (germline): MNHNY, SVGAGI (reference sequence). Deletions cut 6 bases from V and 4 bases from J, with 15 bases between. This CDR3 has 14 residues. CDR3 residues: CASSLQGEGTEAFF. In DNA, the CDR3 is TGTGCCAGCAGCCTACAAGGAGAGGGCACTGAAGCTTTCTTT.

This clonotype was found many times. The chain links TRBV18 to TRBJ2-5; 7 nucleotides match TRBD1. The CDR3 covers 16 residues. The junction had 11 bases not matched to a gene; V was cut back by 2 bases and J by 5 bases. The germline V gene has CDR1 KGHSH and CDR2 LQKENI. CDR3 residues: CASSPIGRGYEETQYF. The CDR3, as DNA: TGTGCCAGCTCACCAATAGGCAGGGGGTATGAGGAGACCCAGTACTTC.

To note about this clonotype: This probably arose from a read error, given a far larger clone one base away. The rearrangement links TRBV19 to TRBJ2-4; no clear D. The V end lost 7 bases, the J end lost 13 bases, and 23 bases lay between the germline ends. CDR3 length: 14 amino acids. Germline V gene data show CDR1 as LNHDA and CDR2 as SQIVND (reference sequence). CDR3 residues: CASTARSFANEQYF. In DNA, the CDR3 is TGTGCCAGTACGGCCCGATCCTTTGCGAATGAGCAGTACTTC.

This clonotype has a count of ten or more. This sequence joins TRBV6-6 and TRBJ2-7; 8 bases fit TRBD1. Losses at the gene ends were 7 bases for V and 5 bases for J; bases not matched to a gene: 25. There are 19 residues in the CDR3. The germline V gene has CDR1 MNHNY and CDR2 SVGAGI (reference sequence). The CDR3 sequence: CASTPGRGSFDRGRNEQYF. As DNA, the CDR3 is TGTGCCAGCACCCCCGGCCGAGGTTCGTTTGACAGGGGAAGAAACGAGCAGTACTTC.

Within the sample, this clonotype is medium-sized. The chain uses TRBV7-2 and TRBJ2-2; D is unresolved. Trimming stripped 4 bases from V and 4 bases from J, with 7 bases between. The CDR3 sequence is 13 residues long. In germline, CDR1 is SGHTA, CDR2 FQGNSA. CDR3 sequence (DNA): TGTGCCAGCAGCTCGACTGCCACCGGGGAGCTGTTTTTT. As protein: CASSSTATGELFF.

About this clonotype itself: With a much larger clone just one base away, this may be a read error. The chain combines TRBV12-3 or TRBV12-4 with TRBJ1-6; TRBD1 is a possible D gene (5 bases). With 1 base removed from V and 14 bases from J, the gap between germline ends came to 12 bases. The CDR3 sequence is 13 residues long. The CDR3 sequence: CASSLVGGGTLHF. DNA for the CDR3: TGTGCCAGCAGTTTAGTGGGGGGTGGGACCCTCCACTTT.

This clonotype was recorded at least ten times. The chain employs TRBV5-4 and TRBJ2-1, with D possibly being TRBD2 (6 bases). V was clipped by 6 bases and J by 5 bases, with 12 bases between them. The CDR3 consists of 13 residues. Germline CDR1 is SGHNT and CDR2 is YYREEE (reference sequence). The CDR3 spells CASMAGGNNEQFF. CDR3 nucleotides: TGTGCCAGCATGGCGGGCGGGAACAATGAGCAGTTCTTC.

This clonotype was observed a few times. The chain carries TRBV9 and TRBJ2-3; TRBD2 might be the D (7 bases). Looked up from germline, CDR1 is SGDLS and CDR2 is YYNGEE. There are 16 residues in the CDR3. V lost 4 bases and J lost 1, with 16 bases in between. CDR3 nucleotide sequence: TGTGCCAGCAGCTCTAGGGGGGGGTCAGGCACAGATACGCAGTATTTT. Protein: CASSSRGGSGTDTQYF.

A few counts support this clonotype. J is TRBJ2-1 and V is TRBV27; 13 positions match TRBD2. The junction had 9 bases not matched to a gene; V was cut back by 3 bases and J by 10 bases. CDR1 MNHEY and CDR2 SMNVEV come from the germline V gene (reference sequence). The CDR3 runs 16 residues. The DNA of the CDR3 is TGTGCCAGCAGTTTCACGGGACTAGCGGGAAGGGACGAGCAGTTCTTC. It codes for CASSFTGLAGRDEQFF.

As concerns this clonotype: One base away lies a much larger clone, so this may be a sequencing read error. This sequence joins TRBV5-4 and TRBJ2-2; a possible D gene is TRBD2 (6 bases). This CDR3 is 14 amino acids long. From germline, CDR1 is SGHNT and CDR2 YYREEE (reference sequence). CDR3 protein: CASSLAGRGGELLF. For the CDR3, the DNA is TGTGCCAGCAGCTTGGCAGGGCGGGGCGGGGAGCTGCTTTTT.

This clonotype was observed a few times. The CDR3 region is CASKGGNGETQYF. CDR3 coding DNA: TGTGCCAGCAAGGGAGGGAATGGAGAGACCCAGTACTTC. The V call is TRBV27, the J call TRBJ2-5, with 7 bases matching TRBD2. Germline CDR1 is MNHEY and CDR2 is SMNVEV (reference sequence). V shed 7 bases and J 4 bases; nucleotides not matched to a gene: 6. This CDR3 is built from 13 residues.

This clonotype was seen many times. This rearrangement joins TRBV30 to TRBJ2-7; D might be TRBD2 (6 bases). V was clipped by 7 bases and J by 2 bases, with 18 bases between them. Per the germline V gene, CDR1 is GTSNPN and CDR2 is SVGIG (reference sequence). The CDR3 totals 14 residues. CDR3 sequence (DNA): TGTGCCTCGGAGAGGGGTAGCGGAGCCTACGAGCAGTACTTC. It yields the protein CASERGSGAYEQYF.

The chain uses TRBV12-3 or TRBV12-4 and TRBJ1-2, with 8 bases identical to TRBD1. V dropped 2 bases and J dropped 3; count of bases not matched to a gene: 2. The CDR3 has 14 residues. The CDR3 sequence is CASSLQGADYGYTF. CDR3 sequence (DNA): TGTGCCAGCAGTTTACAGGGGGCAGACTATGGCTACACCTTC.

V gene TRBV25-1 combines with J gene TRBJ1-1; D not resolved. Germline-derived CDR1 and CDR2 are MGHDK and SYGVNS. V was shortened by 2 bases and J by 0 bases, with 7 bases between the two germline ends. The CDR3 is 14 residues long. The CDR3 coding sequence is TGTGCCAGCAGTGAACATGAGGTGAACACTGAAGCTTTCTTT. Translated, it gives CASSEHEVNTEAFF.

V is TRBV14 and J is TRBJ1-1, with D maybe TRBD1 (5 bases). The germline V gene encodes CDR1 SGHDN and CDR2 FVKESK. V lost 4 bases, J lost 3 bases, and 12 bases lay in between. The CDR3 consists of 14 residues. Here the CDR3 DNA reads TGTGCCAGCAGCCCCTCCCGGGGGGACACTGAAGCTTTCTTT. Protein product: CASSPSRGDTEAFF.

Details on this clonotype: A far larger clone is a single base away, which makes a read error likely. The gene calls are TRBV27 and TRBJ2-4; TRBD1 agrees at 7 bases. This CDR3 comprises 12 residues. The germline CDR1 and CDR2 sequences are MNHEY and SMNVEV (reference sequence). The CDR3 DNA reads TGTGACAGCAGTCAACAGGGGAACATTCAGTACTTC. Protein product: CDSSQQGNIQYF.

With regard to this clonotype: Possible read error: a much larger clone is one base away. The chain carries TRBV7-3 and TRBJ2-2; 10 bases align to TRBD1. CDR1 is SGHTA, CDR2 FQGTGA, per germline. This CDR3 has 15 amino acids. The CDR3 protein is CTSSLGQGGTGELFF. The CDR3 bases are TGTACCAGCAGCTTAGGACAGGGGGGCACCGGGGAGCTGTTTTTT. Full variable domain (rest looked up from reference TRBV7-3 and TRBJ2-2): GAGVSQTPSNKVTEKGKYVELRCDPISGHTALYWYRQSLGQGPEFLIYFQGTGAADDSGLPNDRFFAVRPEGSVSTLKIQRTERGDSAVYLCTSSLGQGGTGELFFGEGSRLTVL.

This clonotype has ten or more counts. The V and J genes are TRBV6-1 and TRBJ1-5; perhaps TRBD1 as D (5 bases). This CDR3 spans 17 amino acids. The germline V gene has CDR1 MNHNS and CDR2 SASEGT. Trimming shortened V by 6 bases and J by 0 bases, and 18 bases separated the two germline ends. This chain's CDR3 is CASRPRMGGLSNQPQHF. The CDR3 bases are TGTGCCAGCAGACCCCGTATGGGGGGTCTTAGCAATCAGCCCCAGCATTTT.

Within the sample, this clonotype is medium-sized (0.01 to 0.1%). This chain links TRBV6-1 with TRBJ2-4, with D perhaps given as TRBD1 or TRBD2 (5 bases each). V dropped 5 bases and J dropped 5 bases, with 16 bases sitting between them. Germline CDR1 MNHNS, CDR2 SASEGT. The CDR3 is made up of 15 amino acids. CDR3 sequence: CASSQTTGTQNIQYF. The CDR3 DNA follows: TGTGCCAGCAGTCAAACTACCGGGACCCAAAACATTCAGTACTTC.

This clonotype occurred a few times. J is TRBJ2-6 and V is TRBV20-1; 10 positions agree with TRBD1. The CDR3 totals 16 residues. Germline assignment: CDR1 DFQATT and CDR2 SNEGSKA (reference sequence). Trimming removed 5 bases from V and 4 bases from J; junction bases left unmatched: 8. The CDR3 is CSAFGTGELGANVLTF. As DNA, the CDR3 is TGCAGTGCTTTCGGGACAGGGGAACTGGGGGCCAACGTCCTGACTTTC.

The chain joins TRBV20-1 to TRBJ1-1; D uncertain. Trimming shortened V by 0 bases and J by 3 bases, and 5 bases separated the two germline ends. The CDR3 runs 12 residues. CDR1 is DFQATT and CDR2 is SNEGSKA in the germline V gene (reference sequence). Written as DNA, the CDR3 is TGCAGTGCTAGAGATCTGGACACTGAAGCTTTCTTT. Translated, it gives CSARDLDTEAFF.

To note about this clonotype: One end of the junction fails to match germline, which may point to a read error. The chain links TRBV7-2 to TRBJ2-3; D might be TRBD2 (5 bases). Germline CDR1 SGHTA, CDR2 FQGNSA. The CDR3 has 14 amino acids. CDR3 in DNA: TGTGCCAGAAGCTTACGGTCAGGACTAGATACGCAGTATTTT. Translating it yields CARSLRSGLDTQYF.

The V call is TRBV5-5, the J call TRBJ1-4, with D unclear. V dropped 0 bases and J dropped 3 bases, with 9 bases sitting between them. This CDR3 has 15 amino acids. Germline V gives CDR1 SGHKS, CDR2 YYEKEE (reference sequence). CDR3 residues: CASSLGPGPNEKLFF. Written as DNA, the CDR3 is TGTGCCAGCAGCTTGGGGCCAGGCCCTAATGAAAAACTGTTTTTT.

The chain carries TRBV12-3 or TRBV12-4 and TRBJ1-3, with 8 bases lining up with TRBD1. The CDR3 loop spans 16 amino acids. V gave up 3 bases and J gave up 0 bases; unmatched junction bases: 4. CDR3 region: CASSLPTGVSGNTIYF. The CDR3 DNA sequence: TGTGCCAGCAGTTTGCCGACAGGGGTCTCTGGAAACACCATATATTTT.